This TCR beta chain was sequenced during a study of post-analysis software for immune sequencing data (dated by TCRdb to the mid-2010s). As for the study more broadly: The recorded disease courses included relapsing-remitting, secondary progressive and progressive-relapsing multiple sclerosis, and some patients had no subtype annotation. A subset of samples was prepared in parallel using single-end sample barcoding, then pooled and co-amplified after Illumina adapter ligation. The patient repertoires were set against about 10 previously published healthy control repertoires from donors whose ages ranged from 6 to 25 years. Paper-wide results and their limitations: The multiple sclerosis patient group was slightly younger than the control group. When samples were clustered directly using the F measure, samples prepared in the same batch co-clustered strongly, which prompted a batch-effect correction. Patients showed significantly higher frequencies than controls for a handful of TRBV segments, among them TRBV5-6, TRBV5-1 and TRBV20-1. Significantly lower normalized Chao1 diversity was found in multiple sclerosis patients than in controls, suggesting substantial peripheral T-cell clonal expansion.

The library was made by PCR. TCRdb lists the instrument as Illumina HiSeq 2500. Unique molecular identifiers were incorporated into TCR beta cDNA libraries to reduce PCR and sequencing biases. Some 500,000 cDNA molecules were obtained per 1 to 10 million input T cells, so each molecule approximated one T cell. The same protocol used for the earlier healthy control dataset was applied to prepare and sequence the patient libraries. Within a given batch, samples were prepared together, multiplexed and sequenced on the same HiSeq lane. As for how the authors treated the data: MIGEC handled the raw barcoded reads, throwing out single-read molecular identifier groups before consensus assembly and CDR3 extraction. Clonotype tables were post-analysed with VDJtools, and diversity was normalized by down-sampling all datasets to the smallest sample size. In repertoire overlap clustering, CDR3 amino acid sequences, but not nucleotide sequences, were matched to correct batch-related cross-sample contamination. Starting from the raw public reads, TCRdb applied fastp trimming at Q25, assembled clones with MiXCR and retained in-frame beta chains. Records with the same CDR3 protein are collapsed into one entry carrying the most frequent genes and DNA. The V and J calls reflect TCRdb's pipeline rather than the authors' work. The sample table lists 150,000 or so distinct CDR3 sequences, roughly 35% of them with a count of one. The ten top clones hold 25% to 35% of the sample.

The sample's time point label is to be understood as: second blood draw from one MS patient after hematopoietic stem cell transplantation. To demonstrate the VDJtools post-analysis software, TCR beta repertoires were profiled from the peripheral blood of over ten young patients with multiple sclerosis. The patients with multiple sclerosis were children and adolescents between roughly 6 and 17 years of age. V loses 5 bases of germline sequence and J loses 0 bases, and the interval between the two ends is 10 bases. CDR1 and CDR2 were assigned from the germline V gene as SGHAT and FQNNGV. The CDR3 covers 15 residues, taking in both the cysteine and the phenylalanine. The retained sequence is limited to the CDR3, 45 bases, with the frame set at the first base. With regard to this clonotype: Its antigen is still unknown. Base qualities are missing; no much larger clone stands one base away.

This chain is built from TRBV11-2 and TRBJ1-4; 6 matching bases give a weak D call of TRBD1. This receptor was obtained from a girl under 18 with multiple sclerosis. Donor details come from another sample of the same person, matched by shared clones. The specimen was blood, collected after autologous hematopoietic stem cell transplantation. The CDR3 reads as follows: CASSHGQSTNEKLFF. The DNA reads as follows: TGTGCCAGCAGCCATGGACAGTCAACTAATGAAAAACTGTTTTTT.